This T cell receptor beta chain was captured in a study of Graves' ophthalmopathy and Graves' hyperthyroidism. Across the whole study: Peripheral blood was obtained at first diagnosis, ahead of any treatment.

Details on this clonotype: The antigen is unknown.

The authors amplified TCR beta CDR3 regions, and they did so from RNA transcripts for repertoire sequencing. Scientists carried out first-round RT-PCR using HTBI primers and then a second-round multiplex PCR. TCRdb re-called the multiplex PCR reads through MiXCR, storing one row per CDR3 protein. The data show 600,000 to 700,000 distinct CDR3 sequences, about 38% seen once. Ophthalmopathy cases showed moderate-to-severe activity, scoring CAS ≥3 and NOSPECS ≥4, with duration under 3 months. Symptoms, serum thyroxine and TRAb, thyroid ultrasound, and orbital computed tomography formed the diagnostic basis. Study-wide results and limits: The blood repertoire also included most expanded thyroid clonotypes above 0.001 frequency.

The CDR3 is 12 residues long. Germline values: CDR1 MGHDK, CDR2 SYGVNS. V lost 8 bases and J 4 bases, leaving 8 bases between the germline ends. The sample was peripheral blood. The chain uses TRBV25-1 and TRBJ2-2; tentative D call: TRBD2 (5 bases). This TCR was recovered from an adult man with Graves' ophthalmopathy. CDR3 bases: TGTGCCAGCGGGAGCTCCACCGGGGAGCTGTTTTTT. Translating gives CASGSSTGELFF.